The 14 T cell receptor beta chains reported below all come from one sample, sequenced in a study of brain T cells in children with intractable seizures. This table comes from immunoSEQ multiplex PCR, and its TCRdb copy is limited to in-frame clones, with some not included. The sample carries 8,500 to 9,500 clones, over 65% recorded once. The sequenced cases were selected for having the highest brain T cell transcript signatures. The sequences come from resected brain tissue, collected at surgery. The receptors were sampled from a girl aged 2-10 years with tuberous sclerosis and intractable seizures.

The chain recombines TRBV10-3 with TRBJ2-1; D assignment may be TRBD1 or TRBD2 (6 bases each). Looked up from germline, CDR1 is ENHRY and CDR2 is SYGVKD. V gave up 8 bases and J gave up 3 bases, with 11 bases separating them. CDR3 size: 13 residues. The CDR3: CAIQQGGYNEQFF. In DNA form, the CDR3 reads TGTGCCATCCAACAGGGAGGCTACAATGAGCAGTTCTTC.

The chain uses TRBV19 and TRBJ1-3; D is ambiguous. The CDR3 consists of 15 residues. CDR1 and CDR2 (germline): LNHDA, SQIVND (reference sequence). Trimming cost V 10 bases and J 0 bases, with 16 bases left between them. For the CDR3, the DNA is TGTGCCACTAGACCCGGCTTTAGCTCTGGAAACACCATATATTTT. It specifies CATRPGFSSGNTIYF.

The rearrangement links TRBV6-5 to TRBJ1-4; D perhaps matches TRBD1 (6 bases). The germline V gene encodes CDR1 MNHEY and CDR2 SVGAGI. The V end was cut by 0 bases, the J end by 5 bases, with 10 bases between. CDR3 length: 15 residues. The CDR3 DNA reads as TGTGCCAGCAGTTACTCCGGGGGGCCCAATGAAAAACTGTTTTTT. Translation: CASSYSGGPNEKLFF.

The rearrangement links TRBV15 to TRBJ1-1; no clear D. There are 14 residues in the CDR3. The germline V gene has CDR1 LNHNV and CDR2 YYDKDF (reference sequence). V gave up 5 bases and J gave up 1 base, with 11 bases separating them. In nucleotides, the CDR3 is TGTGCCACCAGCGTTACACGGCGGAACACTGAAGCTTTCTTT. Protein: CATSVTRRNTEAFF. The full variable domain, its missing parts supplied by reference TRBV15 and TRBJ1-1, is DAMVIQNPRYQVTQFGKPVTLSCSQTLNHNVMYWYQQKSSQAPKLLFHYYDKDFNNEADTPDNFQSRRPNTSFCFLDIRSPGLGDTAMYLCATSVTRRNTEAFFGQGTRLTVV.

The J gene is TRBJ2-5, the V gene TRBV11-2, with D possibly matching TRBD2 (7 bases). Germline assignment: CDR1 SGHAT and CDR2 FQNNGV. The CDR3 loop spans 14 amino acids. V was cut by 3 bases and J by 5 bases, with 13 bases left in between. The CDR3 loop reads CASSFKGGEETQYF. DNA for the CDR3: TGTGCCAGCAGCTTCAAGGGGGGGGAGGAGACCCAGTACTTC.

The chain couples TRBV27 to TRBJ1-4; D possibly corresponds to TRBD1 (5 bases). The CDR3 is 15 residues long. Germline CDR1 reads MNHEY; CDR2 reads SMNVEV (reference sequence). Trimming took off 5 bases at V and 3 bases at J, with 13 bases between the two ends. The CDR3 region is CASSQAGMANEKLFF. Here the CDR3 DNA reads TGTGCCAGCAGTCAGGCAGGGATGGCTAATGAAAAACTGTTTTTT.

The gene calls are TRBV4-1 and TRBJ1-1; 8 bases match TRBD1. Looked up from germline, CDR1 is MGHRA and CDR2 is YSYEKL. With 4 bases clipped from V and 3 bases from J, the junction kept 4 bases outside the gene matches. The CDR3 has 14 amino acids. CDR3 in amino acids: CASSPDRADTEAFF. In DNA form, the CDR3 reads TGCGCCAGCAGCCCGGACAGGGCGGACACTGAAGCTTTCTTT.

This clone occurred once. The gene calls are TRBV6-1 and TRBJ1-1; D possibly corresponds to TRBD1 (5 bases). Trimming removed 1 base at V and 1 base at J, with 13 bases between. Germline V CDR1 and CDR2: MNHNS, SASEGT. The CDR3 extends over 16 amino acids. This CDR3 reads CASSEGQYQGNTEAFF. The CDR3 coding sequence is TGTGCCAGCAGTGAAGGACAGTACCAGGGGAACACTGAAGCTTTCTTT.

The chain combines TRBV19 with TRBJ2-7; perhaps TRBD2 as D (6 bases). This CDR3 has 14 amino acids. Deletions cut 5 bases from V and 0 bases from J, with 11 bases between. The V gene's germline CDR1 is LNHDA and CDR2 SQIVND (reference sequence). CDR3 bases: TGTGCCAGTAGTCGCGGGACGAGCTCCTACGAGCAGTACTTC. It codes for CASSRGTSSYEQYF.

J is TRBJ2-3 and V is TRBV5-4; 8 nucleotides match TRBD2. Germline values: CDR1 SGHNT, CDR2 YYREEE (reference sequence). Trimming took 0 bases from V and 5 from J; bases not matched to a gene: 5. The CDR3 runs to 15 residues. CDR3 amino acids: CASSLGGAGVDTQYF. The CDR3 DNA is TGTGCCAGCAGCTTGGGGGGAGCGGGGGTAGATACGCAGTATTTT.

The chain employs TRBV27 and TRBJ1-5, with a tentative D call TRBD1 (6 bases). The CDR3 contains 15 residues. From germline, CDR1 is MNHEY and CDR2 SMNVEV (reference sequence). Trimming took 2 bases from V and 5 from J, leaving 13 bases between them. The DNA of the CDR3 is TGTGCCAGCAGTTTAGAAAGGGGGGGTCATCAGCCCCAGCATTTT. Translated, it gives CASSLERGGHQPQHF.

J is TRBJ2-7 and V is TRBV28; 7 nucleotides align to TRBD1. Germline lookup yields CDR1 MDHEN and CDR2 SYDVKM. This CDR3 spans 13 amino acids. The V segment lost 5 bases and the J segment 6 bases; nucleotides outside the gene matches: 7. The CDR3 coding sequence is TGTGCCAGCAGTCTTGACAGGGTAGGCGAGCAGTACTTC. Protein product: CASSLDRVGEQYF.

This sequence joins TRBV6-1 and TRBJ1-5; unclear D gene. V was clipped by 2 bases and J by 5 bases, with 7 bases between them. The germline V gene encodes CDR1 MNHNS and CDR2 SASEGT. The length of the CDR3 is 13 residues. The CDR3 protein is CASSEREDQPQHF. DNA for the CDR3: TGTGCCAGCAGTGAAAGGGAAGATCAGCCCCAGCATTTT.

The V and J genes are TRBV5-6 and TRBJ2-1, with TRBD2 as a possible D gene (6 bases). Germline values: CDR1 SGHDT, CDR2 YYEEEE. The CDR3 runs to 16 residues. Trimming stripped 4 bases from V and 4 bases from J, with 18 bases between. The CDR3 bases are TGTGCCAGCAGCATTACCGGGACTTCGATTTACAATGAGCAGTTCTTC. It encodes CASSITGTSIYNEQFF. The full variable domain, completed using reference TRBV5-6 and TRBJ2-1, is DAGVTQSPTHLIKTRGQQVTLRCSPKSGHDTVSWYQQALGQGPQFIFQYYEEEERQRGNFPDRFSGHQFPNYSSELNVNALLLGDSALYLCASSITGTSIYNEQFFGPGTRLTVL.